Listed below are T cell receptor beta chains from one sample, sequenced in a study of blood T cell repertoires in COVID-19. Sequenced by immunoSEQ multiplex PCR; TCRdb stores in-frame clones only, minus some. The sample lists more than 300,000 clones, 92% occurring once. Source material: PBMCs or T cells enriched from blood (not recorded which). The receptors were gathered from a woman aged 25 to 39 who had recovered from COVID-19. Both conserved end residues are part of each CDR3. D genes are given only for firm matches. Size tells how often a clone was seen (once, few, many) or the class of an expanded clone, and some rows leave it out.

CASNQDRATYEQYF,TGTGCCAGCAATCAGGACAGGGCCACCTACGAGCAGTACTTC,TRBJ2-7,TRBV6-5,few,TRBD1
CAISYTPGYTF,TGTGCCATCTCGTACACACCCGGCTACACCTTC,TRBJ1-2,TRBV10-3,-,-
CASSYKGAGANVLTF,TGTGCCAGCAGTTACAAAGGGGCCGGGGCCAACGTCCTGACTTTC,TRBJ2-6,TRBV6-5,-,-
CASSHGDTGELFF,TGTGCCAGCAGCCACGGGGACACCGGGGAGCTGTTTTTT,TRBJ2-2,TRBV3-1/TRBV3-2,once,-
CASSAGTVLPSGNTIYF,TGTGCCAGTAGTGCGGGGACAGTACTACCCTCTGGAAACACCATATATTTT,TRBJ1-3,TRBV19,once,TRBD1
CASSQYQGAETGELFF,TGCGCCAGCAGCCAGTACCAGGGGGCGGAAACCGGGGAGCTGTTTTTT,TRBJ2-2,TRBV4-3,-,TRBD1
CASSSRTGGAKYNSPLHF,TGTGCCAGCAGTTCTCGGACAGGGGGCGCCAAATATAATTCACCCCTCCACTTT,TRBJ1-6,TRBV28,-,TRBD1
CASSLAQGPDTQYF,TGTGCCAGCAGCTTAGCGCAGGGCCCAGATACGCAGTATTTT,TRBJ2-3,TRBV7-2,-,-
CASQTGGVSYEQYF,TGTGCCAGCCAAACCGGGGGGGTTTCCTACGAGCAGTACTTC,TRBJ2-7,TRBV11-3,-,TRBD2
CASSYTLTGNYGYTF,TGTGCCAGCAGCTATACTCTGACAGGGAACTATGGCTACACCTTC,TRBJ1-2,TRBV27,-,TRBD1
CASSGRRLGANVLTF,TGTGCCAGCAGTGGTCGCAGGCTTGGGGCCAACGTCCTGACTTTC,TRBJ2-6,TRBV25-1,few,-
CASSPGTVGSISPLHF,TGTGCCAGCAGCCCCGGGACAGTGGGTTCTATTTCACCCCTCCACTTT,TRBJ1-6,TRBV27,-,TRBD1
CSVEPGESYEQYF,TGCAGCGTTGAGCCGGGAGAGAGTTACGAGCAGTACTTC,TRBJ2-7,TRBV29-1,-,-
CASSQGTGGWETQYF,TGCGCCAGCAGCCAAGGAACAGGGGGCTGGGAGACCCAGTACTTC,TRBJ2-5,TRBV4-3,-,TRBD1
CASSPSVLGARWGNTEAFF,TGTGCCAGCAGCCCATCCGTGCTTGGGGCACGGTGGGGGAACACTGAAGCTTTCTTT,TRBJ1-1,TRBV7-6,once,-
CAWDATGGSEQYF,TGTGCCTGGGACGCAACAGGGGGCTCCGAGCAGTACTTC,TRBJ2-7,TRBV30,-,TRBD1
CASSSLRGSSYNEQFF,TGTGCCAGCAGCTCCCTGCGGGGAAGCTCCTACAATGAGCAGTTCTTC,TRBJ2-1,TRBV7-6,-,-
CASSFTSGYEQYF,TGTGCCAGCAGCTTTACTAGCGGCTACGAGCAGTACTTC,TRBJ2-7,TRBV7-9,-,TRBD2
CASNQGAYGYTF,TGTGCCAGCAATCAGGGGGCCTATGGCTACACCTTC,TRBJ1-2,TRBV2,-,TRBD1
CATSSRQGGAFF,TGTGCCACCAGCTCACGACAGGGAGGAGCTTTCTTT,TRBJ1-1,TRBV15,-,TRBD1
CASSQGTGVNEKLFF,TGTGCCAGCAGCCAAGGGACAGGGGTTAATGAAAAACTGTTTTTT,TRBJ1-4,TRBV16,-,TRBD1
CASSENLYQPQHF,TGTGCCAGCAGTGAAAATCTGTATCAGCCCCAGCATTTT,TRBJ1-5,TRBV6-1,-,-
CASSTNRGLQPQHF,TGTGCCAGCAGCACCAACAGGGGGCTTCAGCCCCAGCATTTT,TRBJ1-5,TRBV28,-,TRBD1
CASSLDVGGSNQPQHF,TGTGCCAGCAGCTTAGACGTAGGGGGAAGCAATCAGCCCCAGCATTTT,TRBJ1-5,TRBV7-8,-,-
CASSLYGVLAAAEQFF,TGTGCCAGCAGCTTATACGGTGTACTCGCCGCCGCGGAGCAGTTCTTC,TRBJ2-1,TRBV7-8,-,-
CASSGGGSSYEQYF,TGTGCCAGCAGCGGAGGGGGTTCTTCCTACGAGCAGTACTTC,TRBJ2-7,TRBV9,-,-
CASSQEKGTENYGYTF,TGTGCCAGCAGCCAAGAGAAAGGGACAGAGAACTATGGCTACACCTTC,TRBJ1-2,TRBV4-2,-,TRBD1
CARDLGSSGRFGELFF,TGTGCCAGGGACTTAGGGTCTAGCGGAAGATTCGGGGAGCTGTTTTTT,TRBJ2-2,TRBV2,-,TRBD2
CASRALGQSYEQYF,TGTGCCAGCAGGGCCCTCGGACAGAGCTACGAGCAGTACTTC,TRBJ2-7,TRBV6-5,-,-
CATSRDLQGGSSGYTF,TGTGCCACCAGCAGAGATTTGCAGGGAGGGAGTTCTGGCTACACCTTC,TRBJ1-2,TRBV15,once,-
CASSEQNEQFF,TGTGCCAGCAGCGAACAGAATGAGCAGTTCTTC,TRBJ2-1,TRBV7-2,-,-
CASSSGQPTDTQYF,TGTGCCAGCAGTTCTGGACAGCCCACAGATACGCAGTATTTT,TRBJ2-3,TRBV28,-,-
CASSLLTVEGAGDTEAFF,TGTGCCAGCAGTTTATTGACAGTTGAAGGGGCTGGGGACACTGAAGCTTTCTTT,TRBJ1-1,TRBV27,-,-
CASRFAEDTQYF,TGTGCCAGCAGATTCGCCGAGGATACGCAGTATTTT,TRBJ2-3,TRBV12-3/TRBV12-4,-,-
CASSPDSSAGELFF,TGTGCCAGCTCACCAGACAGTAGTGCCGGGGAGCTGTTTTTT,TRBJ2-2,TRBV18,-,-
CASSPTGRQFF,TGTGCCAGCTCACCGACAGGTCGGCAGTTCTTC,TRBJ2-1,TRBV18,-,-
CASSPGTKGYTF,TGCGCCAGCAGCCCCGGGACAAAGGGCTACACCTTC,TRBJ1-2,TRBV5-1,few,-
CASSQLMGTAEGYTF,TGTGCCAGCAGCCAATTGATGGGGACAGCCGAAGGCTACACCTTC,TRBJ1-2,TRBV7-8,-,TRBD1
CASSPATGRPYEQYF,TGTGCCAGCAGCCCTGCGACAGGGCGACCCTACGAGCAGTACTTC,TRBJ2-7,TRBV6-2/TRBV6-3,-,TRBD1
CASRRTGHNTEAFF,TGTGCCAGCAGGAGGACAGGGCATAACACTGAAGCTTTCTTT,TRBJ1-1,TRBV2,-,TRBD1
CASSQDPGVGGYTF,TGTGCCAGCAGCCAAGATCCCGGGGTAGGAGGCTACACCTTC,TRBJ1-2,TRBV4-2,-,-
CASSHPGQGNGYTF,TGCGCCAGCAGCCACCCGGGACAGGGAAATGGCTACACCTTC,TRBJ1-2,TRBV5-1,-,TRBD1
CASRLAADTEAFF,TGTGCCAGCAGGCTGGCTGCCGACACTGAAGCTTTCTTT,TRBJ1-1,TRBV12-3/TRBV12-4,-,-
CSVGGGPTDTQYF,TGCAGCGTCGGCGGGGGGCCCACAGATACGCAGTATTTT,TRBJ2-3,TRBV29-1,-,TRBD2
CASSLVGGQKTQYF,TGTGCCAGCAGCTTAGTCGGGGGGCAGAAGACCCAGTACTTC,TRBJ2-5,TRBV7-6,-,-
CASSPGQGARSHADTQYF,TGTGCCAGCAGCCCGGGACAGGGGGCGCGGTCCCATGCAGATACGCAGTATTTT,TRBJ2-3,TRBV7-9,-,TRBD1
CASSQGTGGYYGYTF,TGCGCCAGCAGCCAAGGGACAGGGGGTTACTATGGCTACACCTTC,TRBJ1-2,TRBV4-3,-,TRBD1
CASSLLIGTDSDQPQHF,TGTGCCAGCAGTTTACTTATAGGAACAGACAGTGATCAGCCCCAGCATTTT,TRBJ1-5,TRBV28,-,-
CASTLTSGNSYNEQFF,TGTGCCAGCACCCTGACTAGCGGGAACTCCTACAATGAGCAGTTCTTC,TRBJ2-1,TRBV7-3,once,TRBD2
CASTRGSNGNTIYF,TGTGCCAGCACCCGGGGTTCTAATGGAAACACCATATATTTT,TRBJ1-3,TRBV28,-,-
CASSQDPLDKMTQYF,TGCGCCAGCAGCCAAGATCCACTAGACAAGATGACCCAGTACTTC,TRBJ2-5,TRBV4-3,-,-